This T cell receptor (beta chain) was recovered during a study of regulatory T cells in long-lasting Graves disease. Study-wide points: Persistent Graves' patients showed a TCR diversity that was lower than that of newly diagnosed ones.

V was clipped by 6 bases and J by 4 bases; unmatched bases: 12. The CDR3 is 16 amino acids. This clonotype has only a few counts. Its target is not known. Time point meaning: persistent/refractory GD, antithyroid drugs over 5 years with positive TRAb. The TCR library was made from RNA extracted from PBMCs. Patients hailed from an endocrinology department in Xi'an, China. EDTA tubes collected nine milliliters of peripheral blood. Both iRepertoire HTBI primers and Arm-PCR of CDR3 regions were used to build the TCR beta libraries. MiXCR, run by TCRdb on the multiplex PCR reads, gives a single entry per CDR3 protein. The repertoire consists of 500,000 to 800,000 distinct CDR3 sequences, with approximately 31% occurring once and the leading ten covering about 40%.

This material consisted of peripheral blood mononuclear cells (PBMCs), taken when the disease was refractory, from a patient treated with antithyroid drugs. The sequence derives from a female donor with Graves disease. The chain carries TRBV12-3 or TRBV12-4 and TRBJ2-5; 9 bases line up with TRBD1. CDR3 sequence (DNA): TGTGCCAGCAGGTCTACCGGGACAGGGACGACAGAGACCCAGTACTTC. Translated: CASRSTGTGTTETQYF.